The next 12 T cell receptor beta chains were all read from a single sample in a study of T cells expressing NK-cell markers. TCRdb reanalyzed the 5' RACE reads and collapses them to one entry per CDR3 protein, without DNA. The repertoire table contains about 260,000 distinct CDR3 sequences. Source material: blood T cells: a sorted CD56 or NKG2C T cell subset, CD4+ or CD8+ T cells, or bulk PBMC T cells (not recorded which). Receptors originate from a man between 18 and 35 years old in good health.

V usage is TRBV20-1 and J usage is TRBJ2-5; the TRBD1 assignment by TCRdb is unverifiable without DNA. This CDR3 is built from 12 residues. CDR1 is DFQATT and CDR2 is SNEGSKA in the germline V gene (reference sequence). This chain's CDR3 is CSASGREETQYF.

This rearrangement joins TRBV28 to TRBJ2-1; TCRdb returns TRBD2, unconfirmable since there is no DNA. Germline V lookup: CDR1 MDHEN, CDR2 SYDVKM. The length of the CDR3 is 16 residues. The CDR3 sequence is CASSLTSGGRYNEQFF.

This chain links TRBV27 with TRBJ1-4. The CDR3 consists of 13 residues. Germline V gene sequence: CDR1 MNHEY, CDR2 SMNVEV (reference sequence). The chain's CDR3 is CASSFGRAEKLFF.

The chain uses TRBV6-1 and TRBJ1-6; TCRdb lists TRBD1, though no DNA is available to test this call. Looked up from germline, CDR1 is MNHNS and CDR2 is SASEGT. The CDR3 runs 14 residues. The CDR3 loop reads CASRTGTEHSPLHF.

This sequence joins TRBV6-5 and TRBJ2-1; TCRdb returns TRBD2, unconfirmable since there is no DNA. CDR3 length equals 15 residues. Germline values: CDR1 MNHEY, CDR2 SVGAGI. CDR3 protein: CASSYRTSGPREQFF.

This chain joins TRBV11-2 and TRBJ2-1; the D gene TCRdb calls, TRBD2, cannot be checked with no DNA. Germline V gene lookup returns CDR1 SGHAT and CDR2 FQNNGV. The length of the CDR3 is 15 residues. The CDR3 sequence: CASSLIAGEGNEQFF.

The V call is TRBV7-6, the J call TRBJ2-5; TCRdb designates TRBD1, a call that cannot be tested without DNA. The CDR3 totals 16 residues. The germline CDR1 and CDR2 sequences are SGHVS and FNYEAQ. Here the CDR3 reads CASSLGTGYYQETQYF.

This chain joins TRBV12-3 or TRBV12-4 and TRBJ2-5. The CDR3 covers 15 residues. CDR3 sequence reads: CASSYLNRFKETQYF.

The chain employs TRBV30 and TRBJ2-1; TCRdb reports TRBD1, a call that lacks DNA to check it against. The CDR3 loop spans 13 amino acids. Germline CDR1 reads GTSNPN; CDR2 reads SVGIG (reference sequence). The CDR3 loop is CAWSSRDPGRPFF.

The J gene is TRBJ1-3, the V gene TRBV20-1; TCRdb names TRBD1, which stays unverified in the absence of DNA. Germline CDR1 is DFQATT and CDR2 is SNEGSKA (reference sequence). CDR3 length: 13 amino acids. CDR3 loop: CSAGQGSGNTIYF.

This CDR3 is CASTGTDYQPQHF. The V call is TRBV12-3 or TRBV12-4, the J call TRBJ1-5; the D call of TRBD1 rests on TCRdb alone, since no DNA is present to check it. The CDR3 covers 13 residues.

V usage is TRBV5-1 and J usage is TRBJ1-1. Germline lookup yields CDR1 SGHRS and CDR2 YFSETQ. This CDR3 contains 15 residues. CDR3 sequence: CASSLDATMNTEAFF.